This passage covers 12 T cell receptor beta chains from one sample sequenced in a study of molecular identifiers for immune sequencing clone quantification. TCRdb re-analysed the PCR reads in MiXCR, keeping a single row per CDR3 protein. Of some 680,000 distinct CDR3 sequences in the sample, less than 30% were seen once. Material: naive CD8+ T cells from blood, with Jurkat cell RNA spiked in. Subset defined: FACS-sorted CD8+CD4-CCR7+CD45RA+ naive T cells. Receptors originate from a human donor in good health. Some libraries in this study had Jurkat cell RNA spiked in.

To note about this clonotype: A read error is possible here, since a much larger clone lies one base away. The V gene is TRBV6-6, the J gene TRBJ2-3; 8 positions agree with TRBD2. The CDR3 covers 16 residues. The germline CDR1 and CDR2 sequences are MNHNY and SVGAGI (reference sequence). CDR3 nucleotide sequence: TGTGCCGGCAGTTCTCTTTCACTAGCGGGCACAGATACGCAGTATTTT. This translates into CAGSSLSLAGTDTQYF.

Ten or more counts support this clonotype. J is TRBJ1-1 and V is TRBV3-1; D is perhaps TRBD1 (6 bases). Trimming stripped 4 bases from V and 8 bases from J, with 14 bases between. CDR3 length: 13 residues. Germline-derived CDR1 and CDR2 are LGHDT and YNNKEL (reference sequence). DNA of the CDR3: TGTGCCAGCAGCCCCGGGACACCGGACGAAGCTTTCTTT. It is translated as CASSPGTPDEAFF.

The CDR3 loop reads CASSEWLAIGRDTQYF. CDR3 DNA: TGCGCCAGCAGTGAGTGGTTAGCTATCGGTAGGGATACGCAGTATTTT. This sequence joins TRBV10-2 and TRBJ2-3; no clear D gene. V was trimmed by 1 base and J by 6 bases, leaving 17 bases between them. From germline, CDR1 is WSHSY and CDR2 SAAADI. The CDR3 length is 16 residues.

This clonotype was found once. This may stem from a read error, because a much larger clone lies one nucleotide away. The CDR3 reads CSVESGELYYEQFF. DNA of the CDR3: TGCAGTGTTGAAAGCGGGGAGCTGTACTACGAGCAGTTCTTC. J is TRBJ2-7 and V is TRBV20-1, with 7 nucleotides matching TRBD2. The J call may be faulty, since TRBJ2-1 better matches the DNA end. Per germline, CDR1 DFQATT and CDR2 SNEGSKA (reference sequence). The CDR3 is made up of 14 amino acids.

V usage is TRBV6-5 and J usage is TRBJ2-7, with TRBD1 identical over 8 bases. Germline-derived CDR1 and CDR2 are MNHEY and SVGAGI. Trimming cost V 4 bases and J 2 bases; bases outside gene matches: 7. The CDR3 contains 15 residues. CDR3 sequence reads: CASSFWTGLAYEQYF. For the CDR3, the DNA is TGTGCCAGCAGTTTTTGGACAGGGTTGGCCTACGAGCAGTACTTC.

This clonotype was seen ten or more times. The rearrangement joins TRBV2 to TRBJ2-2, with 7 positions matching TRBD1. After removal of 4 bases from V and 2 bases from J, the junction contained 4 bases not matched to a gene. CDR1 is SNHLY, CDR2 FYNNEI, per germline. The CDR3 loop spans 15 amino acids. This CDR3 is CASSGDSQNTGELFF. The CDR3, as DNA: TGTGCCAGCAGTGGGGACAGCCAAAACACCGGGGAGCTGTTTTTT.

The chain couples TRBV6-5 to TRBJ2-5, with 9 nucleotides matching TRBD2. Germline V CDR1 and CDR2: MNHEY, SVGAGI. The V gene end was trimmed by 0 bases and the J gene end by 1 base; junction bases not matched to a gene: 3. The CDR3 extends over 16 amino acids. The CDR3 protein is CASSYSTSGPQETQYF. The CDR3 DNA reads as TGTGCCAGCAGTTACTCGACTAGCGGCCCCCAAGAGACCCAGTACTTC.

This clonotype has a count of ten or more. The chain has TRBV29-1 and TRBJ2-2; 7 nucleotides line up with TRBD1. Germline V gene sequence: CDR1 SQVTM, CDR2 ANQGSEA. The CDR3 contains 15 residues. The V segment lost 3 bases and the J segment 0 bases; nucleotides outside the gene matches: 4. CDR3 bases: TGCAGCGTTGAGTATGACAGGGCGAACACCGGGGAGCTGTTTTTT. Translating it yields CSVEYDRANTGELFF.

This clonotype came up once. The V call is TRBV29-1, the J call TRBJ2-7; the match to TRBD2 covers 15 bases. This CDR3 has 17 residues. V dropped 6 bases and J dropped 3; count of bases not matched to a gene: 12. The germline V gene encodes CDR1 SQVTM and CDR2 ANQGSEA. As DNA, the CDR3 is TGCAGCGTCGCAGCTGGACTAGCGGGAGGGTGGGACTACGAGCAGTACTTC. Translating gives CSVAAGLAGGWDYEQYF.

This clonotype has a count of ten or more. The chain is built from TRBV12-3 or TRBV12-4 and TRBJ2-5; D remains ambiguous. CDR3 size: 11 residues. V lost 5 bases and J 3 bases, leaving 4 bases between the germline ends. CDR3 protein: CASSDKETQYF. In DNA form, the CDR3 reads TGTGCCAGCAGTGATAAAGAGACCCAGTACTTC.

This clonotype was found once. A much larger clone lies one base from this, so it may be a read error. V is TRBV28 and J is TRBJ2-3; 7 nucleotides align to TRBD2. This CDR3 is 15 amino acids long. CDR1 is MDHEN and CDR2 is SYDVKM in the germline V gene. V gave up 5 bases and J gave up 3 bases; unmatched junction bases: 8. This CDR3 is CASSLLVRGTDTQYF. For the CDR3, the DNA is TGTGCCAGCAGTCTCCTAGTGCGGGGGACAGATACGCAGTATTTT.

On this clonotype itself: A junction boundary mismatches the germline segment, possibly from a read error. The chain uses TRBV27 and TRBJ2-3; D possibly corresponds to TRBD1 (5 bases). Germline loops: CDR1 MNHEY, CDR2 SMNVEV (reference sequence). The CDR3 consists of 15 residues. The CDR3: CASSLSTLSTGTQYF. DNA for the CDR3: TGTGCCAGCAGTTTATCCACCCTGAGCACAGGTACGCAGTATTTT.